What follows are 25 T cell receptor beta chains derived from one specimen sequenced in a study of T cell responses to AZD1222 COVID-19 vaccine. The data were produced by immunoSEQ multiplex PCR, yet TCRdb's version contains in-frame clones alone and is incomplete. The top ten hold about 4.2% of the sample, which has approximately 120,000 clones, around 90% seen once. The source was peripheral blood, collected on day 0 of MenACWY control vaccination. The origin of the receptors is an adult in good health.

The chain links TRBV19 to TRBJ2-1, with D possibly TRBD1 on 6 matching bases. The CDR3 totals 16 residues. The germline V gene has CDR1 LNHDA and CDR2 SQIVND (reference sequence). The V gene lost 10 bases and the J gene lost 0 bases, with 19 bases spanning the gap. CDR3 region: CATQGQPSSSYNEQFF. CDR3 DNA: TGTGCCACTCAAGGACAGCCCTCGAGCTCCTACAATGAGCAGTTCTTC. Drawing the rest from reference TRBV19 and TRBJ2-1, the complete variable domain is DGGITQSPKYLFRKEGQNVTLSCEQNLNHDAMYWYRQDPGQGLRLIYYSQIVNDFQKGDIAEGYSVSREKKESFPLTVTSAQKNPTAFYLCATQGQPSSSYNEQFFGPGTRLTVL.

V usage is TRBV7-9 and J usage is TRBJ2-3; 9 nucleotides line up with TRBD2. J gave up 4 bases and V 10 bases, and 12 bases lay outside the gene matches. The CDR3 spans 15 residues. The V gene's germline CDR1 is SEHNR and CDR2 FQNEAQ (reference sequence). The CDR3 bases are TGTGCCAACTCCAAGGGACTAGCAATCTCAGATACGCAGTATTTT. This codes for CANSKGLAISDTQYF.

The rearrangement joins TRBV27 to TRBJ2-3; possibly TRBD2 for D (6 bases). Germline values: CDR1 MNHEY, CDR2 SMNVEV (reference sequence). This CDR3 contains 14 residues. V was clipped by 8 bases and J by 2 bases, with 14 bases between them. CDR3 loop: CASGFREPTDTQYF. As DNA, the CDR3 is TGTGCCAGCGGCTTCCGGGAGCCCACAGATACGCAGTATTTT.

CDR3 amino acids: CSAIGQGKAFF. The CDR3 nucleotides read TGCAGTGCTATCGGACAGGGGAAAGCTTTCTTT. The rearrangement joins TRBV20-1 to TRBJ1-1; 9 nucleotides agree with TRBD1. The CDR3 sequence is 11 residues long. Germline CDR1 DFQATT, CDR2 SNEGSKA (reference sequence). The ends lost 4 bases at V and 9 bases at J; junction bases unmatched: 3.

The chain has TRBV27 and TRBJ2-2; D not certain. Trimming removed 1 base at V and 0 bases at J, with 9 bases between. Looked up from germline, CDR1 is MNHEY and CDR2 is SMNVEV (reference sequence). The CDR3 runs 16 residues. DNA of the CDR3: TGTGCCAGCAGTTTATGGGCAGGTCCGAACACCGGGGAGCTGTTTTTT. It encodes CASSLWAGPNTGELFF.

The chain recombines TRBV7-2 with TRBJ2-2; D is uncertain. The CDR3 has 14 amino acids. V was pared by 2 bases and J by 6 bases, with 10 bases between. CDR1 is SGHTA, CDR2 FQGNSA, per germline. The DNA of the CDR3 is TGTGCCAGCAGCTTATCTCAGACTCCCGGGGAGCTGTTTTTT. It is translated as CASSLSQTPGELFF.

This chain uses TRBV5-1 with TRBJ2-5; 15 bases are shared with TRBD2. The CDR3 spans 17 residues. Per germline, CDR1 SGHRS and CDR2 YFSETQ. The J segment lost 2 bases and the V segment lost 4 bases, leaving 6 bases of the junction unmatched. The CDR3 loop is CASSRGLAGGIQETQYF. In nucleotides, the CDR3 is TGCGCCAGCAGCAGGGGACTAGCGGGGGGAATACAAGAGACCCAGTACTTC.

The CDR3 here is CASSPTGSRGYTF. The CDR3 DNA sequence: TGTGCCAGCAGCCCGACAGGTTCGCGGGGCTACACCTTC. This chain connects TRBV3-1 (or the pseudogene TRBV3-2) to TRBJ1-2; TRBD1 might be the D (6 bases). Trimming took off 4 bases at V and 8 bases at J, with 14 bases between the two ends. The CDR3 covers 13 residues. The germline CDR1 and CDR2 sequences are LGHDT and YNNKEL (reference sequence).

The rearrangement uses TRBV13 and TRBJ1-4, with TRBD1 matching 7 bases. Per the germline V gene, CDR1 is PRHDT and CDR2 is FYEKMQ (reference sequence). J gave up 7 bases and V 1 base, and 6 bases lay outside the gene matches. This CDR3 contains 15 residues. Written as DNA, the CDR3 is TGTGCCAGCAGCTTAGCAGGGGGTGAGGGTGAAAAACTGTTTTTT. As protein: CASSLAGGEGEKLFF.

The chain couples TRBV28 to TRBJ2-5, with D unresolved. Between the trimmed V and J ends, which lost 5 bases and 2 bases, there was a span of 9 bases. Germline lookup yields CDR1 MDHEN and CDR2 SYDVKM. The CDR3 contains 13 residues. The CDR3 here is CASSPGFQETQYF. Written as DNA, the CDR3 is TGTGCCAGCAGTCCGGGTTTTCAAGAGACCCAGTACTTC.

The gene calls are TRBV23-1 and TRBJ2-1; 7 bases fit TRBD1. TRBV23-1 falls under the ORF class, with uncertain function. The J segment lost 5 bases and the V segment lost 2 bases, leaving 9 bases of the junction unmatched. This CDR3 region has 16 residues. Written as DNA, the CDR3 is TGCGCCAGCAGTCAAAAAACCGGGACAGTGAACAATGAGCAGTTCTTC. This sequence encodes CASSQKTGTVNNEQFF.

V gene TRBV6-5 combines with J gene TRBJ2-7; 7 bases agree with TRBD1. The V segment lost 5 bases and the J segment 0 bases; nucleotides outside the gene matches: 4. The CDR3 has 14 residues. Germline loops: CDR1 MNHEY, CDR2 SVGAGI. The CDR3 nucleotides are TGTGCCAGCAGTCACCGGGACAGCTCCTACGAGCAGTACTTC. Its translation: CASSHRDSSYEQYF.

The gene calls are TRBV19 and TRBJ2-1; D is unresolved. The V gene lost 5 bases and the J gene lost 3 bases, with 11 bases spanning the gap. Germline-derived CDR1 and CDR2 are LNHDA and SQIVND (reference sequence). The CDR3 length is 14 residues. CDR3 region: CASSRSWGYNEQFF. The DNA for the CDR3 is TGTGCCAGTAGTCGGAGTTGGGGCTACAATGAGCAGTTCTTC.

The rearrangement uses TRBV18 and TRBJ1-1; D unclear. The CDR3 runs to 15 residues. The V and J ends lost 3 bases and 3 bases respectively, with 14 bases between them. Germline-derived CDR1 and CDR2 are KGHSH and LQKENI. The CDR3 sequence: CASSPGRQEDTEAFF. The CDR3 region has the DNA TGTGCCAGCTCACCTGGCAGGCAAGAGGACACTGAAGCTTTCTTT.

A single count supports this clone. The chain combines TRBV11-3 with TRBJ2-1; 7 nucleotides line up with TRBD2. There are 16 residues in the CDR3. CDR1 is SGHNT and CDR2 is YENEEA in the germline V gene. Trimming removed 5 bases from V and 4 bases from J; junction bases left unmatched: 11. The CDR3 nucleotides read TGTGCCAGCAGCCCCGGGACTACCAAAACTTACAATGAGCAGTTCTTC. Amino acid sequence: CASSPGTTKTYNEQFF.

CDR3 loop: CASSLGPRSPGSPLHF. The CDR3 DNA follows: TGTGCCAGCAGCCTGGGCCCCCGGTCTCCCGGTTCACCCCTCCACTTT. The gene calls are TRBV5-6 and TRBJ1-6; D not certain. Trimming left V 4 bases short and J 9 bases short, with 20 bases between. In germline, CDR1 is SGHDT, CDR2 YYEEEE. The length of the CDR3 is 16 residues.

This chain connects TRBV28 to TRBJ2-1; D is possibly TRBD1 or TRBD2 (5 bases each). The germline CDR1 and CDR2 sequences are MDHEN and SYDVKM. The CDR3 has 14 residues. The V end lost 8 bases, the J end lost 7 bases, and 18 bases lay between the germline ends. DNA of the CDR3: TGTGCCAGCCGCCCCGGGACCCCTGGGAATGAGCAGTTCTTC. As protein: CASRPGTPGNEQFF.

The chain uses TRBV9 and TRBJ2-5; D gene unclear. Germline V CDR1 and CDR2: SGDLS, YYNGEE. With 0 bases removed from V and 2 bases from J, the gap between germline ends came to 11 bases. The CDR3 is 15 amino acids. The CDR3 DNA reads TGTGCCAGCAGCGTAGGAAGGAACTTTCAAGAGACCCAGTACTTC. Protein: CASSVGRNFQETQYF.

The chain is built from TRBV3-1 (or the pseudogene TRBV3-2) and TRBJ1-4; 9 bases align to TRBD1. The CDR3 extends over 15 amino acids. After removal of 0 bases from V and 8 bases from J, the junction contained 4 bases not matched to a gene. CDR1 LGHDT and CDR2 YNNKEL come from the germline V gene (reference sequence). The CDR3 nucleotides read TGTGCCAGCAGCCAAGAGGGACAGGGTCGGGAAAAACTGTTTTTT. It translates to CASSQEGQGREKLFF.

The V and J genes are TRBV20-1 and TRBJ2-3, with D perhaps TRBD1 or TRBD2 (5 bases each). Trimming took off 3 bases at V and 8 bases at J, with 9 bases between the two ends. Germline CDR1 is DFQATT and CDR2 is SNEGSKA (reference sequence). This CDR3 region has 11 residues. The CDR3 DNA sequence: TGCAGTGCTAGGGACGGGGCTACGCAGTATTTT. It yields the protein CSARDGATQYF.

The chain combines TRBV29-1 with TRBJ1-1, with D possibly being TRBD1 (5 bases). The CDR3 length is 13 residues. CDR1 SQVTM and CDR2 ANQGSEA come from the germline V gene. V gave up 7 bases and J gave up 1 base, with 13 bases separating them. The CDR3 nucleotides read TGCAGCGGGTATCAGGGAACGAACACTGAAGCTTTCTTT. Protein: CSGYQGTNTEAFF.

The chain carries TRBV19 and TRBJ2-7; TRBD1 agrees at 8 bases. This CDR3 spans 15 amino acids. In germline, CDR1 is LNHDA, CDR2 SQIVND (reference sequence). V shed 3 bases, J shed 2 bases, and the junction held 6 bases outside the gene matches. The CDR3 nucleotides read TGTGCCAGTAGTATCTTTCCACAGGGGGCCTACGAGCAGTACTTC. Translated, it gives CASSIFPQGAYEQYF.

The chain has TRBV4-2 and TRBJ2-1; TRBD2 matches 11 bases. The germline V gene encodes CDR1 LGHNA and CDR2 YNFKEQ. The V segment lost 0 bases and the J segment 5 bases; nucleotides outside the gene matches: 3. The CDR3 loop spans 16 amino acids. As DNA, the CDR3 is TGTGCCAGCAGCCAAGAGGGACTAGCGGAGAACAATGAGCAGTTCTTC. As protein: CASSQEGLAENNEQFF.

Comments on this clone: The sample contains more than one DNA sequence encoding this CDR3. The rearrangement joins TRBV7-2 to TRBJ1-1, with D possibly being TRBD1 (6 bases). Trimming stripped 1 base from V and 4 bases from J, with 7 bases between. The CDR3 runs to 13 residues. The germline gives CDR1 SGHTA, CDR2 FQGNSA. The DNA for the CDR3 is TGTGCCAGCAGCTTAGACAGGGCCACTGAAGCTTTCTTT. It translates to CASSLDRATEAFF.

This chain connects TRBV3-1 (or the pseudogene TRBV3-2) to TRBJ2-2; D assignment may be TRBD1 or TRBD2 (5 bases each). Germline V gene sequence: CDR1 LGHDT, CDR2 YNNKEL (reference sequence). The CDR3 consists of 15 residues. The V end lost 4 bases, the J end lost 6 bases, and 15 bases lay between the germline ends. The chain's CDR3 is CASSPAVRGAGELFF. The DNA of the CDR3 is TGTGCCAGCAGCCCCGCCGTGAGGGGCGCCGGGGAGCTGTTTTTT.